This TCR beta chain was recorded in a study of cytomegalovirus exposure and HLA in healthy donors. On this clone itself: Antigen: not known.

Clones were sequenced by immunoSEQ multiplex PCR, and TCRdb holds only the in-frame ones, with some missing. The sample has fewer than 85,000 clones, approximately 96% seen once. Findings and caveats of the study: The majority of TCR sequences were rare, yet some public TCRs appeared in many donors. Testing in vitro showed three CMV-associated chains specific for CMV antigens. Cytomegalovirus association was listed for roughly 160 TCR beta chains. It was reportedly the case that the classifier diagnosed cytomegalovirus status with high specificity and sensitivity.

V was pared by 3 bases and J by 4 bases, with 4 bases of the junction left unmatched. Per germline, CDR1 ENHRY and CDR2 SYGVKD. This CDR3 spans 14 amino acids. The chain combines TRBV10-3 with TRBJ2-5; 8 bases line up with TRBD2. Sequencing was done on a sample of PBMCs. The sequence was obtained from a woman under 30 in good health and CMV-seronegative. The CDR3 region has the DNA TGTGCCATCAGTGATCTTGGACTAGCAGAGACCCAGTACTTC. It translates to CAISDLGLAETQYF.